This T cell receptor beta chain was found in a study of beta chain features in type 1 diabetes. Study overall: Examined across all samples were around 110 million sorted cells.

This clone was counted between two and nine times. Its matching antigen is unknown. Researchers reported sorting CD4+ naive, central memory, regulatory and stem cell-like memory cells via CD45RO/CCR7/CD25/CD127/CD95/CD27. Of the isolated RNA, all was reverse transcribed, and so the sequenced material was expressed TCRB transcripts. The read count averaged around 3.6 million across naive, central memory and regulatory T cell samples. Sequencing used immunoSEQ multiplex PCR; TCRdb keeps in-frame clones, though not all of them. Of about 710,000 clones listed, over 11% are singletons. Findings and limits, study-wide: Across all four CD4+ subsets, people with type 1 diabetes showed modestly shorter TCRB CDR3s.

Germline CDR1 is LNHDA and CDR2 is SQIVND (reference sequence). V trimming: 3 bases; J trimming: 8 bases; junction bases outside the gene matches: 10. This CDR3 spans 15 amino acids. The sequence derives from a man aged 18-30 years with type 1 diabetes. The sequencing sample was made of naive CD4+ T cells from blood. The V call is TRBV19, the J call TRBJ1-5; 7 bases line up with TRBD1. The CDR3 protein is CASSIRGGRQEPQHF. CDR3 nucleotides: TGTGCCAGTAGTATCAGGGGGGGGCGTCAAGAGCCCCAGCATTTT.